The entry below describes one T cell receptor beta chain. This clonotype has only a few counts. Its antigen specificity is not known. No much larger clone exists at a distance of one base, and base qualities are not known. The library was built by means of 5' RACE. Sequencing was carried out with an Illumina HiSeq 2500. A second about 6 to 11 cycle PCR used a sample-barcoded 5' primer and a J-beta primer mix. A unique molecular identifier was introduced onto each TCR beta cDNA molecule by a template-switch 5' adaptor carrying 12 random nucleotides. At least 2.5 million CDR3-containing paired-end reads were obtained from each sample. First-strand cDNA synthesis was performed from all RNA using the Mint cDNA synthesis kit, with priming by a TRBC-specific oligonucleotide. Following uracil-DNA glycosylase treatment, a first 18-cycle PCR with universal primers M1SS and BC2_uni_R was performed on all cDNA. Regarding the original processing steps: For normalization, 1 million high-quality reads, each with a distinct molecular identifier, were randomly selected from each sample. Instead of being binned into consensus sequences, reads with shared molecular identifiers were discarded. CDR3 identification, clonotype clustering and error correction used MiTCR with a Q25 quality threshold and the strictest error-elimination algorithm. Lower-bound total TCR beta diversity was estimated with a nonparametric unseen species model using Euler transformation. TCRdb itself trimmed the public reads at Q25 with fastp, ran MiXCR and retained productive beta chains. Every distinct CDR3 protein forms one entry, paired with its most common genes and DNA. TCRdb assigned the V and J calls; the authors' analysis was not used. The table for this sample lists roughly 1,300,000 distinct CDR3 sequences; around 59% of them were counted only once. The ten largest account for under 8.5% of the sample.

This record comes from a study of blood T cells in healthy people across ages (dated by TCRdb to the mid-2010s). The study in broad terms: In model experiments, template switching captured about one uniquely barcoded TCR beta cDNA molecule for every two T cells. Age-related changes in TCR beta repertoire diversity were measured in the study by deep sequencing normalized with unique cDNA molecular identifiers. Four age groups were formed from the donors: young (average approximately 15 years), middle-aged (more than 35), aged (about 62) and long-lived (more than 75). To avoid experimental bias, donors of different ages were randomly spread across the sequencing lanes. Two additional independent replicas of 1 million unique cDNA reads from the same blood draw were analyzed for two donors (one aged 18 to 29 and one aged 80 or older).

V is clipped by 2 bases and J by 0 bases, and the sequence between their germline boundaries is 12 bases long. The CDR3 contains 16 residues, cysteine and phenylalanine counted. The DNA shown is the 48-base CDR3, in frame from base 1. CDR1 and CDR2 (LGHNA, YNFKEQ) derive from the germline V gene. Broad study findings and their caveats: Estimates of total diversity based on one million sequenced T cells were considered lower bounds and underestimates. Compared with the aged group, the long-lived group had more naive CD4+ T cells, fewer expanded clones and increased TCR diversity, a pattern suggesting age selection. The CMV infection status of donors was not known, potentially confounding age-related changes in expanded clonotypes. As age increased, observed TCR beta diversity per million T cells dropped in a roughly linear way, and a significant reduction was already evident by age 40. There was a strong correlation between observed TCR beta diversity and the percentage of naive T cells measured by flow cytometry. Bulk unsorted PBMC profiling prevented conclusive comparison of naive and antigen-experienced compartments.

Donors were around 37 systemically healthy Caucasian individuals from Russia aged roughly 6 to 90 years. Each donor gave around 9.8 milliliters of peripheral blood, collected into EDTA-treated Vacutainer tubes. Ficoll-Paque density-gradient centrifugation was used to isolate PBMCs, with at least 6.5 million per sample. Trizol reagent was used to extract total RNA from the PBMCs, yielding at least 5.5 micrograms per sample. The percentages of naive CD45RAhigh/CD27high T cells were determined by flow cytometry on a PBMC aliquot from every donor. Sequenced sample: blood. Recombination connected TRBV4-2 to TRBJ2-3, with an unclear D gene assignment. This sequence originates from a young man in good health. The sequenced DNA is TGTGCCAGCAGCCAAAACAGCTTCGCTAGCACAGATACGCAGTATTTT. This translates into CASSQNSFASTDTQYF.